This is a list of T cell receptor beta chains from one sample in a study of blood T cells in healthy people across ages. TCRdb fed the 5' RACE reads into MiXCR, producing one record per CDR3 protein. This sample has around 2 million distinct CDR3 sequences, with about two fifths found just once. The sample consisted of blood. These receptors were collected from a human donor in good health. CDR3s include the opening cysteine and the closing phenylalanine or tryptophan. The D gene is left open where the match is weak. Clone size is given for some rows only: seen once, a few or many times, or a class if the clone is expanded.

j_call v_call d_call clone_size cdr3_aa cdr3_nt
TRBJ2-5 TRBV20-1 TRBD1 many CSAGGQQETQYF TGCAGTGCTGGGGGACAGCAAGAGACCCAGTACTTC
TRBJ2-2 TRBV6-4 TRBD1 - CASSDGQGNTGELFF TGTGCCAGCAGTGACGGACAGGGGAACACCGGGGAGCTGTTTTTT
TRBJ2-7 TRBV20-1 - many CSAGRGYEQYF TGCAGTGCAGGCAGGGGCTACGAGCAGTACTTC
TRBJ2-4 TRBV11-2 TRBD2 few CASSLVAGGENIQYF TGTGCCAGCAGCTTAGTAGCGGGGGGTGAGAACATTCAGTACTTC
TRBJ1-1 TRBV5-6 - - CASRPGLGNTEAFF TGTGCCAGCAGGCCAGGGTTGGGGAACACTGAAGCTTTCTTT
TRBJ1-2 TRBV7-8 - few CASSPWDSHGYTF TGTGCCAGCAGCCCCTGGGACTCACATGGCTACACCTTC
TRBJ1-1 TRBV20-1 - - CSARPSGLGEAFF TGCAGTGCTCGCCCCTCGGGCCTTGGAGAAGCTTTCTTT
TRBJ2-7 TRBV4-2 - - CASSQEAPREQYF TGTGCCAGCAGCCAAGAAGCCCCCCGCGAGCAGTACTTC
TRBJ1-6 TRBV28 TRBD1 - CASSFLGQGASPLHF TGTGCCAGCAGTTTCTTGGGACAGGGAGCCTCACCCCTCCACTTT
TRBJ1-2 TRBV15 - - CATSRGASWYGYTF TGTGCCACCAGCAGAGGGGCGTCATGGTATGGCTACACCTTC
TRBJ2-1 TRBV7-2 - once CASSLRAGRNEQFF TGTGCCAGCAGCCTTAGGGCAGGGCGGAATGAGCAGTTCTTC
TRBJ2-6 TRBV4-3 TRBD1 few CASSQPGGTGGASGANVLTF TGCGCCAGCAGCCAACCCGGAGGAACAGGGGGCGCCTCAGGGGCCAACGTCCTGACTTTC
TRBJ1-2 TRBV20-1 - - CSAIDRYGYTF TGCAGTGCTATTGACAGATATGGCTACACCTTC
TRBJ1-5 TRBV6-6 - - CATSVTRLNQPQHF TGTGCCACCAGTGTGACCCGACTAAATCAGCCCCAGCATTTT
TRBJ2-3 TRBV7-2 - few CASSDLVDTQYF TGTGCCAGCAGCGATTTGGTAGATACGCAGTATTTT
TRBJ1-2 TRBV24-1 - few CATSDLKGHYGYTF TGTGCCACCAGTGATTTGAAGGGTCACTATGGCTACACCTTC
TRBJ1-2 TRBV29-1 - - CSVGQRARYGYTF TGCAGCGTTGGCCAGCGGGCCCGTTATGGCTACACCTTC
TRBJ2-3 TRBV5-1 - - CASSLGLATTSTDTQYF TGCGCCAGCAGCTTGGGGTTAGCGACTACCAGCACAGATACGCAGTATTTT
TRBJ2-1 TRBV12-3/TRBV12-4 - few CASSLGSRQFF TGTGCCAGCAGTTTAGGGAGTCGGCAGTTCTTC
TRBJ1-2 TRBV12-3/TRBV12-4 - few CASSLETEGYTF TGTGCCAGCAGCCTTGAGACGGAGGGCTACACCTTC
TRBJ2-3 TRBV4-3 - - CASSGGNGVEDTQYF TGCGCCAGCAGCGGGGGTAACGGGGTCGAAGATACGCAGTATTTT
TRBJ1-2 TRBV12-3/TRBV12-4 TRBD1 - CASSDRGSDYGYTF TGTGCCAGCAGTGACAGGGGGTCGGACTATGGCTACACCTTC
TRBJ1-2 TRBV9 - few CASSVVGANYGYTF TGTGCCAGCAGCGTAGTCGGCGCTAACTATGGCTACACCTTC
TRBJ1-4 TRBV28 - few CASGMGATNEKLFF TGTGCCAGTGGGATGGGTGCAACTAATGAAAAACTGTTTTTT
TRBJ2-3 TRBV9 - few CASTPGSGTDTQYF TGTGCCAGCACCCCCGGAAGCGGTACAGATACGCAGTATTTT
TRBJ2-7 TRBV4-2 - - CASSQAPNSGEQYF TGTGCCAGCAGCCAAGCCCCGAATAGCGGCGAGCAGTACTTC
TRBJ1-1 TRBV3-1 - few CASSQEFTEAFF TGTGCCAGCAGCCAAGAGTTCACTGAAGCTTTCTTT
TRBJ2-7 TRBV20-1 - - CSAISTGLLITSSYEQYF TGCAGTGCCATATCGACAGGTTTATTAATCACCAGCTCCTACGAGCAGTACTTC
TRBJ2-7 TRBV5-1 TRBD1 - CASSLGGNRGSYEQYF TGCGCCAGCAGCTTGGGAGGAAACAGGGGGTCCTACGAGCAGTACTTC
TRBJ1-2 TRBV6-1 - - CASSERERNYGYTF TGTGCCAGCAGTGAACGTGAGAGGAACTATGGCTACACCTTC
TRBJ1-2 TRBV28 - few CASSFRTYSNYGYTF TGTGCCAGCAGTTTTCGGACTTACTCTAACTATGGCTACACCTTC
TRBJ2-7 TRBV4-1 - - CASSQGTGHFYEQYF TGCGCCAGCAGCCAAGGAACAGGGCACTTCTACGAGCAGTACTTC
TRBJ1-2 TRBV20-1 - few CSALTVGRDGYTF TGCAGTGCCCTAACGGTGGGGCGGGATGGCTACACCTTC
TRBJ2-2 TRBV7-9 - - CASSHRLGELSTGELFF TGTGCCAGCAGCCACCGATTGGGAGAGTTGAGCACCGGGGAGCTGTTTTTT
TRBJ2-1 TRBV28 - few CASSLSFRATEQFF TGTGCCAGCAGTCTAAGTTTCAGAGCTACGGAGCAGTTCTTC
TRBJ2-5 TRBV7-9 - - CASSLLGQMVTQYF TGTGCCAGCAGCTTACTAGGACAAATGGTGACCCAGTACTTC
TRBJ2-7 TRBV5-1 - few CASSSGERYEQYF TGCGCCAGCAGCTCGGGGGAGAGATACGAGCAGTACTTC
TRBJ2-3 TRBV7-8 TRBD2 - CASSLPTPLAGGDTDTQYF TGTGCCAGCAGCTTACCCACCCCACTAGCGGGGGGGGACACAGATACGCAGTATTTT
TRBJ2-3 TRBV20-1 - - CSARDEPRADTQYF TGCAGTGCTAGAGATGAACCAAGGGCGGATACGCAGTATTTT
TRBJ1-2 TRBV5-1 - - CASSPEGLRRGYTF TGCGCCAGCAGCCCGGAGGGACTACGTAGGGGCTACACCTTC
TRBJ2-7 TRBV7-2 TRBD1 few CASSTGQWTEQYF TGTGCCAGCAGCACGGGACAGTGGACCGAGCAGTACTTC